What follows describes a single TCR beta chain. Its antigen is still unknown. The sample belongs to a study of monozygotic twins with inflammatory bowel disease. General study points: The existence of one strong signal or clonotype linked to IBD lacked support. Repertoire similarity did not separate concordant from discordant twins, possibly from limited power. IBD-affected twins scored below their healthy co-twins in TCRbeta diversity (inverse Simpson).

TCRdb reworked the 5' RACE reads into one entry per CDR3 protein, no DNA. Its listing shows 400,000 to 500,000 distinct CDR3 sequences. Germline V gene sequence: CDR1 GTSNPN, CDR2 SVGIG (reference sequence). The CDR3 has 12 residues. The V gene is TRBV30, the J gene TRBJ2-6. The sample taken for sequencing was blood. The source of this sequence is a human donor with ulcerative colitis or Crohn's disease, or a healthy co-twin of an affected twin (not recorded which). CDR3 residues: CAWESGANVLTF. The full variable domain, completed using reference TRBV30 and TRBJ2-6, is SQTIHQWPATLVQPVGSPLSLECTVEGTSNPNLYWYRQAAGRGLQLLFYSVGIGQISSEVPQNLSASRPQDRQFILSSKKLLLSDSGFYLCAWESGANVLTFGAGSRLTVL.